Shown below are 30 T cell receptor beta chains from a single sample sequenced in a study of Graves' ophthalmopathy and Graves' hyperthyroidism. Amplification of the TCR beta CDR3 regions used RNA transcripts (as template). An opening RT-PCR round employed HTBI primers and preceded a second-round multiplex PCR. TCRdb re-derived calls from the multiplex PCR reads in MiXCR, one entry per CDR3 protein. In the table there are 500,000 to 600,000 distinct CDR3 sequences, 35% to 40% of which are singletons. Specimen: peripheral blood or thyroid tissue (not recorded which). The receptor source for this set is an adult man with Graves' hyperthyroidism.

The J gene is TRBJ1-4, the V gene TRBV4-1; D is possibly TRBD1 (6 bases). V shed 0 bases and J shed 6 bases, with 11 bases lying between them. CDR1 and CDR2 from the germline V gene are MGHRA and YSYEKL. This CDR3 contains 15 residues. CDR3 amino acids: CASSQDWAGDEKLFF. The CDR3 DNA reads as TGCGCCAGCAGCCAAGATTGGGCAGGGGATGAAAAACTGTTTTTT.

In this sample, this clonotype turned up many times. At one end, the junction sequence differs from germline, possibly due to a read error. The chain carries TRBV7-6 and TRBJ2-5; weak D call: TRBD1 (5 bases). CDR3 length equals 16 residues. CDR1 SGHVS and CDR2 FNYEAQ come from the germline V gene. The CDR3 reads CASNLGKGRREETQYF. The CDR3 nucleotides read TGTGCCAGCAACTTAGGAAAGGGGCGCAGGGAAGAGACCCAGTACTTC.

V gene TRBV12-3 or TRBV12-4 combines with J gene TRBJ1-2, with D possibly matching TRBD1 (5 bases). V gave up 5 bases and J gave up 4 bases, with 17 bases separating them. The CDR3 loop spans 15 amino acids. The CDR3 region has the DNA TGTGCCAGCAGTGAGGGGATGGGCGCGACCTATGGCTACACCTTC. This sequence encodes CASSEGMGATYGYTF.

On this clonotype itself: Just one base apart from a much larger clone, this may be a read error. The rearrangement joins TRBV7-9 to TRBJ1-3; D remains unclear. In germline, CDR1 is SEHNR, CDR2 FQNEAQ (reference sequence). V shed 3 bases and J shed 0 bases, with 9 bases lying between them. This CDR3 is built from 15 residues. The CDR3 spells CASSFPYRSGNTIYF. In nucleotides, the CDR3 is TGTGCCAGCAGCTTTCCGTACCGCTCTGGAAACACCATATATTTT.

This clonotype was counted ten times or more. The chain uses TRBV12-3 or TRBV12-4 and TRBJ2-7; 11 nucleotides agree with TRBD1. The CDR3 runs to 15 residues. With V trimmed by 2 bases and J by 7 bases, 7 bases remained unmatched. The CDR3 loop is CASSLTGTGGWEQYF. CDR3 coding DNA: TGTGCCAGCAGTTTAACCGGGACAGGGGGTTGGGAGCAGTACTTC.

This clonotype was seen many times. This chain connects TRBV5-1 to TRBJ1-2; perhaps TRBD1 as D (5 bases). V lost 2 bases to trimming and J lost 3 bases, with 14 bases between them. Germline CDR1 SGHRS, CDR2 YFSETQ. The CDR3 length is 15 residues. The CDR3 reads CASSFTWGSDYGYTF. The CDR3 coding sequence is TGCGCCAGCAGCTTTACATGGGGGTCCGACTATGGCTACACCTTC.

The CDR3 here is CASSLMADYGYTF. CDR3 in DNA: TGCGCCAGCAGCTTGATGGCTGACTATGGCTACACCTTC. V is TRBV5-1 and J is TRBJ1-2; no definite D call. The CDR3 is made up of 13 amino acids. Per the germline V gene, CDR1 is SGHRS and CDR2 is YFSETQ. Trimming stripped 1 base from V and 3 bases from J, with 7 bases between.

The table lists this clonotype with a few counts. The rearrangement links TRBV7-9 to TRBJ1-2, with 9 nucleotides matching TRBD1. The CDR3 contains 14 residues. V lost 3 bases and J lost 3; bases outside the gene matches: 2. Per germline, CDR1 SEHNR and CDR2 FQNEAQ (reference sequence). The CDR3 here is CASSFRDRDYGYTF. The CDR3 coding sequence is TGTGCCAGCAGCTTCCGGGACAGGGACTATGGCTACACCTTC.

Here the CDR3 reads CATSRGLVGYTGELFF. The CDR3 nucleotides read TGTGCCACCAGCAGAGGATTGGTAGGCTACACCGGGGAGCTGTTTTTT. The rearrangement joins TRBV15 to TRBJ2-2; D is undetermined. Germline V gene sequence: CDR1 LNHNV, CDR2 YYDKDF (reference sequence). The CDR3 totals 16 residues. V gave up 1 base and J gave up 3 bases, with 12 bases separating them.

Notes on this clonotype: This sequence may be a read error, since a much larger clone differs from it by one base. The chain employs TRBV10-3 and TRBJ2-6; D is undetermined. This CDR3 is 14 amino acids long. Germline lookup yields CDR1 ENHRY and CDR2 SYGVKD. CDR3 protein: CTISAYAGANVLTF. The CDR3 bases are TGTACCATCAGTGCTTATGCTGGGGCCAACGTCCTGACTTTC.

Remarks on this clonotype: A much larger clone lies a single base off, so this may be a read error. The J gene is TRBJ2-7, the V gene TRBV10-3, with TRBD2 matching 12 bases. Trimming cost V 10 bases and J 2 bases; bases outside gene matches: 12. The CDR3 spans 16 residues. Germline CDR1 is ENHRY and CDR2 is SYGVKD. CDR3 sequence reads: CASTRTSGVPPYEQYF. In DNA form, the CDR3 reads TGTGCCAGCACCCGGACTAGCGGGGTTCCGCCCTACGAGCAGTACTTC.

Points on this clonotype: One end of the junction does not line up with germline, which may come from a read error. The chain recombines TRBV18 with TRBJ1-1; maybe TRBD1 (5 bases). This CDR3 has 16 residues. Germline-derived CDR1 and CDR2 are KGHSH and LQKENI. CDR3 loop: CASSPPRTRMNAEAFF. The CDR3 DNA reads TGTGCCAGCTCACCACCGCGGACACGTATGAACGCTGAAGCTTTCTTT.

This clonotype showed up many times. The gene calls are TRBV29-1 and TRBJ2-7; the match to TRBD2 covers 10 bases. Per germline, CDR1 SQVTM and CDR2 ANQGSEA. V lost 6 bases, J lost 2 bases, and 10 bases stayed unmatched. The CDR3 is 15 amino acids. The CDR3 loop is CSVDGLAEKTYEQYF. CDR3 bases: TGCAGCGTAGACGGACTAGCGGAAAAAACCTACGAGCAGTACTTC.

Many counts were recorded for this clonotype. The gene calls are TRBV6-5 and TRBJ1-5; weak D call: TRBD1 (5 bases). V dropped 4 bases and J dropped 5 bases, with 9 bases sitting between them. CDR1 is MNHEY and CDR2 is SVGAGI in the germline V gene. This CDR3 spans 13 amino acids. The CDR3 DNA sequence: TGTGCCAGCAGTTCAGGGAGCGATCAGCCCCAGCATTTT. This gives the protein CASSSGSDQPQHF.

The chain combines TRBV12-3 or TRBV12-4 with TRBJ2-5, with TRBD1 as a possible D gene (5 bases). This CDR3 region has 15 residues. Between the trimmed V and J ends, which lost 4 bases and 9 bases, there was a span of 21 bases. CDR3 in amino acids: CASSSRQRGNQPQYF. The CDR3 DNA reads TGTGCCAGCAGTTCGCGACAGAGAGGCAATCAGCCCCAGTACTTC.

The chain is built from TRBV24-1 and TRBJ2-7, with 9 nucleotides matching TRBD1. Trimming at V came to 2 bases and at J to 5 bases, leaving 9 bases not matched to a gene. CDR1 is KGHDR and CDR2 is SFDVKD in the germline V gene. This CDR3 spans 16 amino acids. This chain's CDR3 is CATSDSGTGILDEQYF. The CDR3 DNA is TGTGCCACCAGTGATTCCGGGACAGGGATTTTAGACGAGCAGTACTTC.

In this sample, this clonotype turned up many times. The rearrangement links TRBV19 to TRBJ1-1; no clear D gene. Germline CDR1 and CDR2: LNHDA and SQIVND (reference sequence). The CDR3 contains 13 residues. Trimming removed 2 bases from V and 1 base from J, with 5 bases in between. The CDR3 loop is CASSINRNTEAFF. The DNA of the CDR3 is TGTGCCAGTAGTATAAACCGGAACACTGAAGCTTTCTTT.

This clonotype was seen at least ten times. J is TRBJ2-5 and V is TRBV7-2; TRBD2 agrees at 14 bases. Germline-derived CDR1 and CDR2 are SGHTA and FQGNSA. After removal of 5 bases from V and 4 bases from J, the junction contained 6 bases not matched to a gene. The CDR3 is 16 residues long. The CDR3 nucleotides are TGTGCCAGCAGCGGACTAGCGGGAGGTTATGTAGAGACCCAGTACTTC. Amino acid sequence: CASSGLAGGYVETQYF.

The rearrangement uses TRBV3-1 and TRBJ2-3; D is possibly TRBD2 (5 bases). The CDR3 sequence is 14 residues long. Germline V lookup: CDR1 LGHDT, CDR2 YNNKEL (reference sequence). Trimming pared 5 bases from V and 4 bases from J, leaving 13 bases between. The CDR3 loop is CASSLGLAPDTQYF. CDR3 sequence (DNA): TGTGCCAGCAGCTTAGGGCTAGCCCCAGATACGCAGTATTTT.

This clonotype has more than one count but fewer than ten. In DNA form, the CDR3 reads TGTGCCAGCAGCCCCCGGGACGGAATCTACGAGCAGTACTTC. Translated: CASSPRDGIYEQYF. The chain links TRBV3-1 to TRBJ2-7; the D gene could be TRBD1 or TRBD2 (5 bases each). From germline, CDR1 is LGHDT and CDR2 YNNKEL (reference sequence). The length of the CDR3 is 14 residues. V lost 4 bases, J lost 3 bases, and 13 bases lay in between.

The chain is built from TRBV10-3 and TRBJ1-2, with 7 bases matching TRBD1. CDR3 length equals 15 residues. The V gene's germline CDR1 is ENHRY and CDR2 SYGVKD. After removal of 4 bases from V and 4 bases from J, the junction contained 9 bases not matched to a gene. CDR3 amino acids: CAISARARDSYGYTF. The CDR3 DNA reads TGTGCCATCAGTGCTAGGGCCCGGGACAGCTATGGCTACACCTTC.

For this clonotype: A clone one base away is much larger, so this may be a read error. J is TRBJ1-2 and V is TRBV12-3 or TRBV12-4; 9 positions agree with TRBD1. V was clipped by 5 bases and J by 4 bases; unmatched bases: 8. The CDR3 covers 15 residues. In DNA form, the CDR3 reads TGTGCCAGCAGTGGAGCGGGGGGACAGGGCTATGGCTACACCTTC. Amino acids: CASSGAGGQGYGYTF.

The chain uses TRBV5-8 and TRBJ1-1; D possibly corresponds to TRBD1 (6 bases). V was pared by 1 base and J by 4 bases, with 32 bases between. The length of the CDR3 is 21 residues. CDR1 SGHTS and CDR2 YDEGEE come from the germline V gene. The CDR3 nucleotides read TGTGCCAGCAGCTTGTATGGGGCAGGGGCGCGACCAGACCCCAGAAGCACTGAAGCTTTCTTT. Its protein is CASSLYGAGARPDPRSTEAFF.

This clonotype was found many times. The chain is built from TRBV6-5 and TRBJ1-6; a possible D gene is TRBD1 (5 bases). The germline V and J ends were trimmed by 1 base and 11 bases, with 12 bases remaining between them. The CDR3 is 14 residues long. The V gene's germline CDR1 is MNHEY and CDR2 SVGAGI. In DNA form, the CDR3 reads TGTGCCAGCAGTTACTTACAGGCCGCTCCACCCCTCCACTTT. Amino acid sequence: CASSYLQAAPPLHF.

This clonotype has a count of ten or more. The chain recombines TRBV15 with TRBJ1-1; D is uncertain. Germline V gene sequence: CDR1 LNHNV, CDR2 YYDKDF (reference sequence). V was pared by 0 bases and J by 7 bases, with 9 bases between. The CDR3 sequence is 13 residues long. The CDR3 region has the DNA TGTGCCACCAGCAGAGATTTGGACCTTGAAGCTTTCTTT. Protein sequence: CATSRDLDLEAFF.

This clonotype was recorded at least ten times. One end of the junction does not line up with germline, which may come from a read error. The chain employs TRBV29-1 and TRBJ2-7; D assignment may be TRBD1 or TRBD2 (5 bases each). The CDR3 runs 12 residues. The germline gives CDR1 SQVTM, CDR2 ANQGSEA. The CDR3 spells CAGGQGFDEQYF. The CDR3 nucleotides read TGTGCGGGTGGGCAGGGATTCGACGAGCAGTACTTC.

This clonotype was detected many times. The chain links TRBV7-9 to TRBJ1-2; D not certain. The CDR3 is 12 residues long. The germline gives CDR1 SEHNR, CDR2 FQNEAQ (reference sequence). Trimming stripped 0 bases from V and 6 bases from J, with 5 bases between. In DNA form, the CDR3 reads TGTGCCAGCAGCTTAGCTCTGGATGGCTACACCTTC. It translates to CASSLALDGYTF.

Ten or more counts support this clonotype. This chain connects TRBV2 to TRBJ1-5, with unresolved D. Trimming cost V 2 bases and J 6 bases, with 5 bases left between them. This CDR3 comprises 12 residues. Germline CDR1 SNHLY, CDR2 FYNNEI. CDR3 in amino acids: CASSELPQPQHF. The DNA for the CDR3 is TGTGCCAGCAGTGAACTTCCTCAGCCCCAGCATTTT. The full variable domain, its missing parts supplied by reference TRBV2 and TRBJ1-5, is EPEVTQTPSHQVTQMGQEVILRCVPISNHLYFYWYRQILGQKVEFLVSFYNNEISEKSEIFDDQFSVERPDGSNFTLKIRSTKLEDSAMYFCASSELPQPQHFGDGTRLSIL.

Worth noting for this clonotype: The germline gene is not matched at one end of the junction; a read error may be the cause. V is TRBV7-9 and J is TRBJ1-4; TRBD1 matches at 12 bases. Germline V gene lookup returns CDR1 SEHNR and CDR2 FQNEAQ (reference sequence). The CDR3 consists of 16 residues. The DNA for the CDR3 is TGTACCAGCAGCTTTGAGGGACAGGGGGCGAGAGAAAAACTGTTTTTT. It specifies CTSSFEGQGAREKLFF.

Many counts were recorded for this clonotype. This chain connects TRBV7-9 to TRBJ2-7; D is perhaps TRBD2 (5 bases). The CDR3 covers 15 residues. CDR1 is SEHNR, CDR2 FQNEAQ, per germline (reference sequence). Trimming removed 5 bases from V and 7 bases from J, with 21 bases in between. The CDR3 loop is CASSLPGGGGLEQYF. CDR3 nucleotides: TGTGCCAGCAGCCTCCCGGGCGGAGGAGGTTTGGAGCAGTACTTC.